A selection of T cell receptor beta chains follows, all from one sample in a study of T cell responses to AZD1222 COVID-19 vaccine. Assay used: immunoSEQ multiplex PCR; TCRdb lists only in-frame clones, some missing. The sample lists about 84,000 clones; about 93% were seen once. Sequenced material: peripheral blood, taken 28 days after the second AZD1222 dose. The receptors originated from an adult who received the AZD1222 COVID-19 vaccine. Each CDR3 is given with its conserved first and last residue. The D gene is left open where the match is weak. Only part of the rows carry a size: once, few, many, or a class if the clone is expanded.

J,D,V,size,DNA,CDR3
TRBJ2-5,.,TRBV5-5,.,TGTGCCAGCACCCCTAGGGGTCGGGAGACCCAGTACTTC,CASTPRGRETQYF
TRBJ1-5,.,TRBV19,.,TGTGCCAGTACCGCAGGGACTAATCAGCCCCAGCATTTT,CASTAGTNQPQHF
TRBJ2-1,TRBD2,TRBV9,.,TGTGCCAGCACCGGGACTAGCGGGAGAGCTGAGCAGTTCTTC,CASTGTSGRAEQFF
TRBJ1-1,TRBD1,TRBV2,.,TGTGCCAGCGTTAATGACAGGGAATATAGGACTGAAGCTTTCTTT,CASVNDREYRTEAFF
TRBJ2-3,.,TRBV27,.,TGTGCCAGCAGAAACCCGTTCAGCACAGATACGCAGTATTTT,CASRNPFSTDTQYF
TRBJ2-3,.,TRBV19,.,TGTGCCAGTAGCCTCACGAACGCGGGAGATACGCAGTATTTT,CASSLTNAGDTQYF
TRBJ2-2,.,TRBV2,.,TGTGCCAGCAGTGAATTCAGCGGAAGAACCGGGGAGCTGTTTTTT,CASSEFSGRTGELFF
TRBJ2-5,TRBD2,TRBV5-1,once,TGCGCCAGCAGCCCATTGGCGGGAGGAGGAGAGACCCAGTACTTC,CASSPLAGGGETQYF
TRBJ2-4,.,TRBV6-5,.,TGTGCCAGCAGTTCGACCACAGGCTCCAAAAACATTCAGTACTTC,CASSSTTGSKNIQYF
TRBJ1-1,.,TRBV7-9,.,TGTGCCAGCAGCTTACTCGGACAGTTCACTGAAGCTTTCTTT,CASSLLGQFTEAFF
TRBJ1-3,.,TRBV2,.,TGTGCCAGCGTCGCTAACTCTGGAAACACCATATATTTT,CASVANSGNTIYF
TRBJ1-5,.,TRBV19,.,TGTGCCAGTAGTATAGATAGAACCGGGCGGCAGCCCCAGCATTTT,CASSIDRTGRQPQHF
TRBJ2-1,TRBD2,TRBV5-4,.,TGTGCCAGCAGTACCCTAGCGGGGGACGGCAATGAGCAGTTCTTC,CASSTLAGDGNEQFF
TRBJ2-3,.,TRBV7-9,few,TGTGCCAGCAGCTTGTGGACCCGACGTCATGCAGATACGCAGTATTTT,CASSLWTRRHADTQYF
TRBJ1-2,.,TRBV15,.,TGTGCCACCAGCAGGGGGGCGTCAAACTATGGCTACACCTTC,CATSRGASNYGYTF
TRBJ2-2,.,TRBV12-3/TRBV12-4,.,TGTGCCAGCAGCTACCTCGGGGAGCTGTTTTTT,CASSYLGELFF
TRBJ2-5,TRBD1,TRBV15,.,TGTGCCACCAGCCCGGGGGGACAGGGAACAATTTGGCAAGAGACCCAGTACTTC,CATSPGGQGTIWQETQYF
TRBJ1-5,.,TRBV18,once,TGTGCCAGCTCACCAACAACCTTGACGGTATTTTCTCAGCCCCAGCATTTT,CASSPTTLTVFSQPQHF
TRBJ1-1,TRBD1,TRBV30,.,TGTGCCTGTTGGGACAGGGCGGACACTGAAGCTTTCTTT,CACWDRADTEAFF
TRBJ2-2,.,TRBV30,.,TGTGCCTGGAGTGTAGGTGCCGGGGAGCTGTTTTTT,CAWSVGAGELFF
TRBJ1-1,TRBD1,TRBV5-4,.,TGTGCCAGCAGACAGGACAGGGGGCTTACTGAAGCTTTCTTT,CASRQDRGLTEAFF
TRBJ1-3,TRBD1,TRBV18,.,TGTGCCAGCTCCTATCCGACAGGGACATCTGGAAACACCATATATTTT,CASSYPTGTSGNTIYF
TRBJ1-4,.,TRBV23-1,few,TGCGCCAGCAGTCGACTGACAGCAACTAATGAAAAACTGTTTTTT,CASSRLTATNEKLFF
TRBJ1-4,.,TRBV27,.,TGTGCCAGCAGTTTGGTGGTTGGCGAAAAACTGTTTTTT,CASSLVVGEKLFF
TRBJ1-2,.,TRBV18,.,TGTGCCAGCTCACCCCTCAGTCGGGTATCTAACTATGGCTACACCTTC,CASSPLSRVSNYGYTF
TRBJ2-7,.,TRBV4-1,.,TGCGCCAGCAGCCTAAAGCCCGGTCAGGGACGTAGAACGTACGAGCAGTACTTC,CASSLKPGQGRRTYEQYF
TRBJ1-6,.,TRBV3-1/TRBV3-2,.,TGTGCCAGCAGCCCGGGGACCAGCGGTTCACCCCTCCACTTT,CASSPGTSGSPLHF
TRBJ2-1,.,TRBV14,few,TGTGCCAGCAGCCAAGATGAGCAGTTCTTC,CASSQDEQFF
TRBJ2-7,.,TRBV11-1,.,TGTGCCAGCAGGTTTGAAGGTGGGGGGTATGACGAGCAGTACTTC,CASRFEGGGYDEQYF
TRBJ1-2,TRBD1,TRBV5-4,.,TGTGCCAGCAGCCGCGACAGGGGGCCAACCTATGGCTACACCTTC,CASSRDRGPTYGYTF
TRBJ1-1,.,TRBV6-5,.,TGTGCCAGCAGGCGACATACCACTGAAGCTTTCTTT,CASRRHTTEAFF
TRBJ1-1,.,TRBV28,.,TGTGCCAGCAGTAAAATCACTGAAGCTTTCTTT,CASSKITEAFF
TRBJ2-3,TRBD1,TRBV5-5,.,TGTGCCAGCAGCTTGGAGGGACAGACCCCAGGGATGGCAGATACGCAGTATTTT,CASSLEGQTPGMADTQYF
TRBJ1-6,TRBD1,TRBV11-2,few,TGTGCCAGCAGCCTAAGGGACAGATCGGTGTTCTATAATTCACCCCTCCACTTT,CASSLRDRSVFYNSPLHF
TRBJ1-1,TRBD1,TRBV2,.,TGTGCCACTTTGACAGGGGGCACTGAAGCTTTCTTT,CATLTGGTEAFF
TRBJ2-3,.,TRBV9,.,TGTGCCAGCAGCATTATCGCGGGGGCGGGGGATACGCAGTATTTT,CASSIIAGAGDTQYF
TRBJ1-5,.,TRBV6-1,.,TGTGCCAGCAGTGCCATGCCCGTTACCTTATGGATTAACAGCAATCAGCCCCAGCATTTT,CASSAMPVTLWINSNQPQHF
TRBJ2-1,.,TRBV7-5,.,TGTGCCAGAAGCACCCCGGAGACTAGACTCTCCTACAATGAGCAGTTCTTC,CARSTPETRLSYNEQFF
TRBJ2-3,TRBD1,TRBV5-1,.,TGCGCCAGCAGCTCCCAGGGGGCCTCAGATACGCAGTATTTT,CASSSQGASDTQYF
TRBJ2-7,.,TRBV29-1,.,TGCAGCGTTGAAGATCGGGACACCACCTACGAGCAGTACTTC,CSVEDRDTTYEQYF
TRBJ1-2,TRBD1,TRBV27,.,TGTGCCAGCCGCGTAACAGGGGGCGGTGGCTACACCTTC,CASRVTGGGGYTF
TRBJ2-2,TRBD1,TRBV15,.,TGTGCCACCGACTTAGGGACAGGGAACACCGGGGAGCTGTTTTTT,CATDLGTGNTGELFF
TRBJ2-2,.,TRBV5-1,.,TGCGCCAGCAGCTTGTCTATAAGCGGAGTCACCGGGGAGCTGTTTTTT,CASSLSISGVTGELFF
TRBJ2-7,.,TRBV2,.,TGTGCCAGCAGGGAGGACTCCTACGAGCAGTACTTC,CASREDSYEQYF
TRBJ2-2,.,TRBV18,.,TGTGCCAGCTCACCCCCGGGGCATGGGACCGGGGAGCTGTTTTTT,CASSPPGHGTGELFF
TRBJ1-1,.,TRBV5-1,once,TGCGCCAGCAGCTTGATGTCAGACAACACTGAAGCTTTCTTT,CASSLMSDNTEAFF
TRBJ1-3,TRBD1,TRBV6-5,.,TGTGCCAGCAGTTACTCCCCGACAGGGCTCGGAAACACCATATATTTT,CASSYSPTGLGNTIYF
TRBJ1-2,.,TRBV20-1,once,TGCAGTGCTCGGCCTGGATATGGCTACACCTTC,CSARPGYGYTF
TRBJ1-1,.,TRBV19,.,TGTGCCAGTAGTCGATACCCGAACACTGAAGCTTTCTTT,CASSRYPNTEAFF
TRBJ2-2,.,TRBV15,few,TGTGCCACCAGCGCGTATAGACAGGTCCCCGGGGAGCTGTTTTTT,CATSAYRQVPGELFF
TRBJ1-5,.,TRBV24-1,.,TGTGCCACCAGTGATTTGGCACATCAGCCCCAGCATTTT,CATSDLAHQPQHF
TRBJ2-1,.,TRBV5-1,.,TGCGCCAGCAGCTTGGCTCCAGTTTACTACAATGAGCAGTTCTTC,CASSLAPVYYNEQFF
TRBJ2-7,.,TRBV7-7,.,TGTGCTAGCAGCTTAGGGGGGGTCCACGAGCAGTACTTC,CASSLGGVHEQYF